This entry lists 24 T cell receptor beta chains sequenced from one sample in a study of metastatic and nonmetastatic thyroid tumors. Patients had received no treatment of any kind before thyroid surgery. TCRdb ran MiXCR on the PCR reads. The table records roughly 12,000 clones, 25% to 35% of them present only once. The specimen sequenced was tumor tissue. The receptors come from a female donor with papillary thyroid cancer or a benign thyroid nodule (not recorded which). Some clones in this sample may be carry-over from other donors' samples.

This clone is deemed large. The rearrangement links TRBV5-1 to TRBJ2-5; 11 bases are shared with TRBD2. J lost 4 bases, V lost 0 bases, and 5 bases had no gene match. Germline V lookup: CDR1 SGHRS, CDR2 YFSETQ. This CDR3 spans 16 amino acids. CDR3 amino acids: CASSLASGTSGETQYF. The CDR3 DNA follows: TGCGCCAGCAGCTTGGCTTCCGGGACTAGCGGAGAGACCCAGTACTTC.

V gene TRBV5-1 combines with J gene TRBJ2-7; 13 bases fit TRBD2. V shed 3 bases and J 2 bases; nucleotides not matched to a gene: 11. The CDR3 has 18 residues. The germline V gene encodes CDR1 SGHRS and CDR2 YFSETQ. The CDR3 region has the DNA TGCGCCAGCAGCTATTTGACTAGCGGGAGGACCAGTCCCTACGAGCAGTACTTC. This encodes CASSYLTSGRTSPYEQYF.

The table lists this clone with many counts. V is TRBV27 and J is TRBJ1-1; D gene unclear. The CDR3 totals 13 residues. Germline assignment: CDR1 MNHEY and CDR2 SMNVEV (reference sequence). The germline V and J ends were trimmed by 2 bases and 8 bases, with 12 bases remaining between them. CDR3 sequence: CASSLQAEAEAFF. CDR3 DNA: TGTGCCAGCAGTTTACAGGCCGAGGCCGAAGCTTTCTTT.

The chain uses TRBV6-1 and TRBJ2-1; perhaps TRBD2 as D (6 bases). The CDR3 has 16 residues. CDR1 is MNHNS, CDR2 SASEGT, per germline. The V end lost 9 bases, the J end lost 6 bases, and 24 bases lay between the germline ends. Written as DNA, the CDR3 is TGTGCCAGTATCTCCCCCGCGGGATGGCCAGGCAATGAGCAGTTCTTC. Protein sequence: CASISPAGWPGNEQFF.

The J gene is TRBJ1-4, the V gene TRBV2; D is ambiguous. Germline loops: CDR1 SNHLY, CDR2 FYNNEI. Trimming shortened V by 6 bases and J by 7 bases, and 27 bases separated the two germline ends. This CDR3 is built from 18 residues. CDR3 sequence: CASRSRASLIGSSEKLFF. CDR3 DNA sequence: TGTGCCAGCAGGAGCCGGGCCAGCCTTATCGGTTCTTCTGAAAAACTGTTTTTT.

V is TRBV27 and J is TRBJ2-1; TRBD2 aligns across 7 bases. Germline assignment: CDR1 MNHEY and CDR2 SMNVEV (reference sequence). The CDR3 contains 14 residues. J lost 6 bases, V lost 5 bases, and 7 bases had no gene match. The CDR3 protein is CASSVPGLLNEQFF. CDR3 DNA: TGTGCCAGCAGTGTCCCGGGACTACTCAATGAGCAGTTCTTC.

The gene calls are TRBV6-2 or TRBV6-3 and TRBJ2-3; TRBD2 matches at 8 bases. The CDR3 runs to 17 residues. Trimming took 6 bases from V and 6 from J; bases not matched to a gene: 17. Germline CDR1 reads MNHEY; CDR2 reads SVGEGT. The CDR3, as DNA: TGTGCCAGCAGCGCAAGGGCCGGACTAGCTGTAGGTGATACGCAGTATTTT. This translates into CASSARAGLAVGDTQYF.

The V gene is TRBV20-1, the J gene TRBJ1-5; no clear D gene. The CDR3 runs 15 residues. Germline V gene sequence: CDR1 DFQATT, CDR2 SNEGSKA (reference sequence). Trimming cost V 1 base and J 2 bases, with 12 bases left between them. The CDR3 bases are TGCAGTGCTAGAGGGTACAGTTCCGGCAATCAGCCCCAGCATTTT. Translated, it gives CSARGYSSGNQPQHF.

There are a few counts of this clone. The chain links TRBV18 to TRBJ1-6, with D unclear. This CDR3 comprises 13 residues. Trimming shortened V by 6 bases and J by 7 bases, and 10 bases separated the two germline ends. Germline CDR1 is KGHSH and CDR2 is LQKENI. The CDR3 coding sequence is TGTGCCAGCTCGCAGGACGGGAATTCACCCCTCCACTTT. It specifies CASSQDGNSPLHF.

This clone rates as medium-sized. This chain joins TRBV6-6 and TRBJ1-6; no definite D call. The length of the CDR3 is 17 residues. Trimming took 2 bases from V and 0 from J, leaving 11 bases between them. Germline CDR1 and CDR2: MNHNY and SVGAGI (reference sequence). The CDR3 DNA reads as TGTGCCAGCAGTTACGGGATAAGCAGCTCCTATAATTCACCCCTCCACTTT. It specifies CASSYGISSSYNSPLHF.

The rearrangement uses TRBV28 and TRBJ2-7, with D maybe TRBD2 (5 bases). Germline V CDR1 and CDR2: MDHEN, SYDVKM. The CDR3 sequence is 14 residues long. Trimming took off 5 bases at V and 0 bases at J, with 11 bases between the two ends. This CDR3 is CASSPSGISYEQYF. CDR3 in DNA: TGTGCCAGCAGTCCCTCCGGGATCTCCTACGAGCAGTACTTC.

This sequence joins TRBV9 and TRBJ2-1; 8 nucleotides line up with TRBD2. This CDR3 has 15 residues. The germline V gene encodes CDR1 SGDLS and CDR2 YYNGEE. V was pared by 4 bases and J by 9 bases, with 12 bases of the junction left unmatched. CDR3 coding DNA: TGTGCCAGCAGCTCACCGGGACTAGGTATCCGTGAGCAGTTCTTC. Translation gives CASSSPGLGIREQFF. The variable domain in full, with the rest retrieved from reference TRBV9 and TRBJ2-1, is DSGVTQTPKHLITATGQRVTLRCSPRSGDLSVYWYQQSLDQGLQFLIQYYNGEERAKGNILERFSAQQFPDLHSELNLSSLELGDSALYFCASSSPGLGIREQFFGPGTRLTVL.

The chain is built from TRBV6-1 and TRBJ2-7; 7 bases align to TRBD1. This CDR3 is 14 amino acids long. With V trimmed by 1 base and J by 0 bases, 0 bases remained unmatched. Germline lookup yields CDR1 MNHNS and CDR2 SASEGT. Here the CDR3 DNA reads TGTGCCAGCAGTGAAGGGGACAGCTCCTACGAGCAGTACGTC. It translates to CASSEGDSSYEQYV.

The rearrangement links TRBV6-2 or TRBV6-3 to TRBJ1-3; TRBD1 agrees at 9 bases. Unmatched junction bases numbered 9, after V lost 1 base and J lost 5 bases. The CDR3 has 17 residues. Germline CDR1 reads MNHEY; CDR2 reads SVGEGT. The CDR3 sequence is CASSYFLDRGSRNTIYF. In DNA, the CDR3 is TGTGCCAGCAGTTACTTTCTGGACAGGGGAAGTCGAAACACCATATATTTT.

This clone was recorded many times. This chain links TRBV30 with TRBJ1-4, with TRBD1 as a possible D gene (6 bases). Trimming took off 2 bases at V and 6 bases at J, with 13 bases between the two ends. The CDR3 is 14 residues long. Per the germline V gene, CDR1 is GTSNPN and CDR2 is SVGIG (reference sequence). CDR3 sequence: CAWSRGTPDEKLFF. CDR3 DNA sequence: TGTGCCTGGAGTAGGGGGACTCCCGATGAAAAACTGTTTTTT.

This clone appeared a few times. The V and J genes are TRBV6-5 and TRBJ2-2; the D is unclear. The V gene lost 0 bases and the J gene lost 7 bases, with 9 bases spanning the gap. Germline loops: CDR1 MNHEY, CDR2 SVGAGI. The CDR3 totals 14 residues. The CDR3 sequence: CASSYSTGYGELFF. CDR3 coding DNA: TGTGCCAGCAGTTACTCTACGGGCTACGGGGAGCTGTTTTTT.

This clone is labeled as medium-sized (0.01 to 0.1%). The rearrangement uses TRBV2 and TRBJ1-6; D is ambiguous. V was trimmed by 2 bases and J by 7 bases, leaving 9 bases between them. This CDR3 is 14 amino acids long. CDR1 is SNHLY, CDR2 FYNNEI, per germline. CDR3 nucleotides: TGTGCCAGCAGTGAACGCCTGGGCAATTCACCCCTCCACTTT. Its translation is CASSERLGNSPLHF.

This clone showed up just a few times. CDR3: CSVERGRAKETQYF. CDR3 sequence (DNA): TGCAGCGTTGAACGAGGGAGGGCCAAAGAGACCCAGTACTTC. The chain recombines TRBV29-1 with TRBJ2-5; 7 bases fit TRBD2. V lost 2 bases and J lost 3; bases outside the gene matches: 6. Germline-derived CDR1 and CDR2 are SQVTM and ANQGSEA. The CDR3 length is 14 residues. The full variable domain, rest sourced from reference TRBV29-1 and TRBJ2-5, is SAVISQKPSRDICQRGTSLTIQCQVDSQVTMMFWYRQQPGQSLTLIATANQGSEATYESGFVIDKFPISRPNLTFSTLTVSNMSPEDSSIYLCSVERGRAKETQYFGPGTRLLVL.

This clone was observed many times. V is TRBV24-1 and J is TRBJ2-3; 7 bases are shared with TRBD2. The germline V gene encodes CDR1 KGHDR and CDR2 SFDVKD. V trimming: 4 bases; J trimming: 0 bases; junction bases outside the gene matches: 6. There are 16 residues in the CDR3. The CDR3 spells CATSEQSGKSTDTQYF. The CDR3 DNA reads TGTGCCACCAGTGAACAAAGCGGGAAGAGCACAGATACGCAGTATTTT.

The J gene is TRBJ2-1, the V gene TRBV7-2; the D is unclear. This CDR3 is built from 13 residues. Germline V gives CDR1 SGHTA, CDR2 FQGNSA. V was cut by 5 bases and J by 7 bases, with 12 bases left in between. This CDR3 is CASSVPFRNEQFF. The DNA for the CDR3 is TGTGCCAGCAGCGTCCCTTTTCGGAATGAGCAGTTCTTC.

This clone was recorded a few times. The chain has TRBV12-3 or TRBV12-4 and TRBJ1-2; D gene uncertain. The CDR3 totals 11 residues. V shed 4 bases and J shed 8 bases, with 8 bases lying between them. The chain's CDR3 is CASSSRGGYTF. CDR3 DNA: TGTGCCAGCAGTTCCCGTGGGGGCTACACCTTC.

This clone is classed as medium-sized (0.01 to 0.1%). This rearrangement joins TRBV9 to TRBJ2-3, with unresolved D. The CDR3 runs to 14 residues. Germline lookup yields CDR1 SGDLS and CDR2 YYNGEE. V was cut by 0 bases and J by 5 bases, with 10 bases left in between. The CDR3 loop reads CASSVAQVGDTQYF. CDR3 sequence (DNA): TGTGCCAGCAGCGTAGCTCAGGTTGGAGATACGCAGTATTTT.

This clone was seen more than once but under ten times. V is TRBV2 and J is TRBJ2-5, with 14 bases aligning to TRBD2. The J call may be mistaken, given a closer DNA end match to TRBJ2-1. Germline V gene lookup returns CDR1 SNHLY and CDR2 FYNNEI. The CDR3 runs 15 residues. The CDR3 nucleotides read TGTGCCAGCCGGCGACTAGCGGGAGGGGGGGGTGAGCAGTTCTTC. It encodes CASRRLAGGGGEQFF.

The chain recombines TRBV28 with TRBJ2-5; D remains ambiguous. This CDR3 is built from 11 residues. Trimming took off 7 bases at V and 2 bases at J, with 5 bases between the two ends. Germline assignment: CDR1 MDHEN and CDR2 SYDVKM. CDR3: CASKRQETQYF. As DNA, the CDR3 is TGTGCCAGCAAACGTCAAGAGACCCAGTACTTC.